This TCR beta chain was recovered during a study of T cell changes during pregnancy in multiple sclerosis. Germline V CDR1 and CDR2: LNHNV, YYDKDF (reference sequence). The length of the CDR3 is 14 residues. V lost 2 bases to trimming and J lost 3 bases, with 10 bases between them. Here immunoSEQ multiplex PCR was the method, and the copy in TCRdb shows in-frame clones only, minus some. Of roughly 41,000 clones listed, roughly 90% are singletons. The clonotype originates from a female donor with multiple sclerosis, enrolled in a pregnancy study. The source was CD8+ T cells from peripheral blood mononuclear cells, collected in the third trimester of pregnancy. The chain employs TRBV15 and TRBJ1-2; D may be TRBD1 (6 bases). CDR3 sequence: CATSRQGLDYGYTF. The CDR3 DNA reads as TGTGCCACCAGCAGACAGGGGTTGGACTATGGCTACACCTTC. The full variable domain, in which reference TRBV15 and TRBJ1-2 provide the parts outside the CDR3, is DAMVIQNPRYQVTQFGKPVTLSCSQTLNHNVMYWYQQKSSQAPKLLFHYYDKDFNNEADTPDNFQSRRPNTSFCFLDIRSPGLGDTAMYLCATSRQGLDYGYTFGSGTRLTVV.